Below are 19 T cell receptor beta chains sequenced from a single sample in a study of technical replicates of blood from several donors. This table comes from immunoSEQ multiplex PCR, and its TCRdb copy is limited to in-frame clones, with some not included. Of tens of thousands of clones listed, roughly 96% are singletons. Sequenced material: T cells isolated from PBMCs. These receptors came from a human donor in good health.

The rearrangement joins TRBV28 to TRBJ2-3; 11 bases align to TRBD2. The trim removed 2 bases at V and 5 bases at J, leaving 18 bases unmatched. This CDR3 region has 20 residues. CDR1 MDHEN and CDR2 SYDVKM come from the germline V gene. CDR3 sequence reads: CASSLNFLAGGPRGKDTQYF. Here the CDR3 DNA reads TGTGCCAGCAGTTTAAATTTCTTAGCGGGAGGGCCACGGGGGAAAGATACGCAGTATTTT. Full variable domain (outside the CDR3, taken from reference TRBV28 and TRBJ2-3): DVKVTQSSRYLVKRTGEKVFLECVQDMDHENMFWYRQDPGLGLRLIYFSYDVKMKEKGDIPEGYSVSREKKERFSLILESASTNQTSMYLCASSLNFLAGGPRGKDTQYFGPGTRLTVL.

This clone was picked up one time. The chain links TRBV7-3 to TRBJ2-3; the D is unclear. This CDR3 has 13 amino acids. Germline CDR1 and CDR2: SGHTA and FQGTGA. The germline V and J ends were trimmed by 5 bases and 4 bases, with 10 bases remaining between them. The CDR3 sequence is CASSQTSSDTQYF. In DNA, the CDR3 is TGTGCCAGCAGCCAAACATCTTCAGATACGCAGTATTTT.

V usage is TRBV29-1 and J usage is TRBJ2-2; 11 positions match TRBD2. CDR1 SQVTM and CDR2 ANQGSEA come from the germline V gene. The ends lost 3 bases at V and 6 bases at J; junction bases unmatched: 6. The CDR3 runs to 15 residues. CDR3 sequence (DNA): TGCAGCGTTGACCGTCTAGCGGGGGGCCCCGGGGAGCTGTTTTTT. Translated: CSVDRLAGGPGELFF.

In nucleotides, the CDR3 is TGTGCCAGCAGCTTTACTAGGACAGGGGGCTTTGAGCAGTTCTTC. As protein: CASSFTRTGGFEQFF. The chain is built from TRBV11-3 and TRBJ2-1; TRBD1 matches at 11 bases. V lost 3 bases, J lost 9 bases, and 7 bases stayed unmatched. The CDR3 covers 15 residues. The V gene's germline CDR1 is SGHNT and CDR2 YENEEA.

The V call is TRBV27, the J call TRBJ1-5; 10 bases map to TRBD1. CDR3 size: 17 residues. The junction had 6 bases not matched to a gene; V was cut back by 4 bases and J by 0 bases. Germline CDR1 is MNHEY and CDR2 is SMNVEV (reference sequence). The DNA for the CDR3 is TGTGCCAGCAGTTCCCTAGGGACAGGGGTTAGCAATCAGCCCCAGCATTTT. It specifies CASSSLGTGVSNQPQHF.

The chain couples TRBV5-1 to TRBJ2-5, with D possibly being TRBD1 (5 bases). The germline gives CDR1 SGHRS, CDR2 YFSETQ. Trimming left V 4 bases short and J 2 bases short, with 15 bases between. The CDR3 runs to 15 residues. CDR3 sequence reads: CASSPWTNSQETQYF. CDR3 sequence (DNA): TGCGCCAGCAGCCCTTGGACAAACAGTCAAGAGACCCAGTACTTC.

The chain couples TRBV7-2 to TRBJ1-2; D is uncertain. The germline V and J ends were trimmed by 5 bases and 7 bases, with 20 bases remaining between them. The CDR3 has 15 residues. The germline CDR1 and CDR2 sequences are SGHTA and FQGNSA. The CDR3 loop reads CASSRDYLEPAGYTF. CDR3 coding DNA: TGTGCCAGCAGCCGCGACTACCTCGAACCTGCTGGCTACACCTTC.

CDR3 region: CSVPDRGRHNEQFF. The CDR3 nucleotides read TGCAGCGTGCCCGACAGGGGGAGACACAATGAGCAGTTCTTC. The rearrangement uses TRBV29-1 and TRBJ2-1; 9 bases map to TRBD1. CDR3 length equals 14 residues. After removal of 6 bases from V and 5 bases from J, the junction contained 8 bases not matched to a gene. The V gene's germline CDR1 is SQVTM and CDR2 ANQGSEA.

The CDR3 spells CATSSVEGGVEQYF. For the CDR3, the DNA is TGTGCCACCAGCAGTGTCGAAGGGGGGGTCGAGCAGTACTTC. This sequence joins TRBV15 and TRBJ2-7; TRBD2 might be the D (7 bases). This CDR3 spans 14 amino acids. Per germline, CDR1 LNHNV and CDR2 YYDKDF (reference sequence). V lost 3 bases to trimming and J lost 6 bases, with 15 bases between them.

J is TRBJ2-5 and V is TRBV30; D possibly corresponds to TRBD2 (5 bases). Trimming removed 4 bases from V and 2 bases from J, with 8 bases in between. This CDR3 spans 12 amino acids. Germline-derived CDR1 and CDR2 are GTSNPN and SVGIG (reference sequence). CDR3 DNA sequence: TGTGCCTGGAACACGGGGCAAGAGACCCAGTACTTC. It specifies CAWNTGQETQYF.

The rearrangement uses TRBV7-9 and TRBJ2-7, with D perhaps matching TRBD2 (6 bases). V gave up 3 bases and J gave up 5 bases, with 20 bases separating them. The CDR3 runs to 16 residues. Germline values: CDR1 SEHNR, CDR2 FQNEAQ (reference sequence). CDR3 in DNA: TGTGCCAGCAGCTTTTGGGCGGGACGGTTTAGCGACGAGCAGTACTTC. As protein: CASSFWAGRFSDEQYF.

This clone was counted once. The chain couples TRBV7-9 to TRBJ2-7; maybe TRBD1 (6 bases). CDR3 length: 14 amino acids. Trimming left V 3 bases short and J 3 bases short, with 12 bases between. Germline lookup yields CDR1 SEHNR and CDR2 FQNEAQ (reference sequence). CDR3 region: CASSFNTGNYEQYF. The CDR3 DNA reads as TGTGCCAGCAGCTTTAACACAGGGAACTACGAGCAGTACTTC.

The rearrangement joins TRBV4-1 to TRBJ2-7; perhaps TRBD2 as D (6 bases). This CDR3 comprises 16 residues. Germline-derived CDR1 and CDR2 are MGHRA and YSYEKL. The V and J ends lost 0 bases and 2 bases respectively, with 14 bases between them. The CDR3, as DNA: TGCGCCAGCAGCCAAGAGCGGGACCGGATTCCCTACGAGCAGTACTTC. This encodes CASSQERDRIPYEQYF.

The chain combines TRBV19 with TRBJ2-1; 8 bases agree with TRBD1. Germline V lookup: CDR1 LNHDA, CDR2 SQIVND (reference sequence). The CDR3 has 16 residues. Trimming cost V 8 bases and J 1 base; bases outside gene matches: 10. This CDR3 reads CASSDRGLWSYNEQFF. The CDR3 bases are TGTGCCAGTTCCGACAGGGGTCTCTGGTCCTACAATGAGCAGTTCTTC.

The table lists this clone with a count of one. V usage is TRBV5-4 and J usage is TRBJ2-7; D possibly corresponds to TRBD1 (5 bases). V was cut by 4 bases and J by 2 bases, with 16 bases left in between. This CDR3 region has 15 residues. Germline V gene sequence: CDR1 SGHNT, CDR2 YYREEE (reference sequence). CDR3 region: CASSHPTTGAYEQYF. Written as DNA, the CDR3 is TGTGCCAGCAGCCACCCGACCACAGGAGCCTACGAGCAGTACTTC.

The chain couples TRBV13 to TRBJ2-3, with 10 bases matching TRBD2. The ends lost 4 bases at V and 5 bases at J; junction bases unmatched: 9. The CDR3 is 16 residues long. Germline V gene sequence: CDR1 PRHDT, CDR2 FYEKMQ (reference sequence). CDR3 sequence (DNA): TGTGCCAGCAGCTCCCGAGCGGGAGGGCCTCTAGATACGCAGTATTTT. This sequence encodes CASSSRAGGPLDTQYF.

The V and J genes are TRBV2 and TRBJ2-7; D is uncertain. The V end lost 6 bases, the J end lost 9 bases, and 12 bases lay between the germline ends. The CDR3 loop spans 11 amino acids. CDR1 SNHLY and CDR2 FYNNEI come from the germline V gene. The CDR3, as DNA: TGTGCCAGCAGCCCCATGGGCCCGCAGTACTTC. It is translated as CASSPMGPQYF.

As DNA, the CDR3 is TGTGCCAGCAGCTTAGAGTTGTCCAGGGCTTCACCCCTCCACTTT. This codes for CASSLELSRASPLHF. V and J are TRBV7-9 and TRBJ1-6; D might be TRBD1 (5 bases). The CDR3 has 15 residues. CDR1 is SEHNR, CDR2 FQNEAQ, per germline (reference sequence). Trimming pared 1 base from V and 9 bases from J, leaving 13 bases between. Drawing the rest from reference TRBV7-9 and TRBJ1-6, the complete variable domain is DTGVSQNPRHKITKRGQNVTFRCDPISEHNRLYWYRQTLGQGPEFLTYFQNEAQLEKSRLLSDRFSAERPKGSFSTLEIQRTEQGDSAMYLCASSLELSRASPLHFGNGTRLTVT.

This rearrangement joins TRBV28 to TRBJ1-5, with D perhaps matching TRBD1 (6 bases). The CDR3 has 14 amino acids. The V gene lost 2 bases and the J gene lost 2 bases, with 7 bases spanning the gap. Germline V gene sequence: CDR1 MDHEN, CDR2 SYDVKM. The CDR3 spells CASSLHRGNQPQHF. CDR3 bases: TGTGCCAGCAGTTTACACAGGGGCAATCAGCCCCAGCATTTT.